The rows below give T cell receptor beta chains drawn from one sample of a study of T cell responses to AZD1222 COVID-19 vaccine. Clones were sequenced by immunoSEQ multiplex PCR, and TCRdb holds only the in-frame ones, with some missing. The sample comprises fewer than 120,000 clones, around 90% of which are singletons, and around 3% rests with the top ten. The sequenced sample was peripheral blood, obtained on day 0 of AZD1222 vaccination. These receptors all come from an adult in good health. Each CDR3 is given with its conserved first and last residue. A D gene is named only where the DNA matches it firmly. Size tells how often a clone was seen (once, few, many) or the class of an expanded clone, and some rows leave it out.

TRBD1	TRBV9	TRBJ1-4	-	CASSVAGQGLSNEKLFF	TGTGCCAGCAGCGTAGCGGGACAGGGGTTATCTAATGAAAAACTGTTTTTT
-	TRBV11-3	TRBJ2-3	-	CASSGEFGDTQYF	TGTGCCAGCAGCGGTGAATTCGGAGATACGCAGTATTTT
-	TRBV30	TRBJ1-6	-	CAWRRGQNSPLHF	TGTGCCTGGCGACGGGGGCAGAATTCACCCCTCCACTTT
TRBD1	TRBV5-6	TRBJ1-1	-	CASSYLLGGAAFF	TGTGCCAGCAGCTATCTACTAGGGGGCGCAGCTTTCTTT
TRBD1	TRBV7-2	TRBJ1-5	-	CASSSRQGNQPQHF	TGTGCCAGCAGCTCAAGACAGGGAAATCAGCCCCAGCATTTT
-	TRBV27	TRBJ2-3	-	CASRRAGSTDTQYF	TGTGCCAGCAGGAGAGCAGGGAGCACAGATACGCAGTATTTT
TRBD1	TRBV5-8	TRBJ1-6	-	CASSRGQSTSYNSPLHF	TGTGCCAGCAGCAGGGGACAGTCCACCTCCTATAATTCACCCCTCCACTTT
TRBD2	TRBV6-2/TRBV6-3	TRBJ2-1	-	CASSYSPLAGGSSYNEQFF	TGTGCCAGCAGTTACTCGCCCCTAGCGGGGGGTAGCTCCTACAATGAGCAGTTCTTC
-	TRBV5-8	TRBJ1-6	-	CASSFAGFFGNSPLHF	TGTGCCAGCAGCTTTGCGGGCTTTTTCGGTAATTCACCCCTCCACTTT
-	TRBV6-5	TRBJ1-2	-	CASSYGDGGYTF	TGTGCCAGCAGTTACGGGGACGGTGGCTACACCTTC
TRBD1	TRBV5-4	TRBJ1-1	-	CASSLGTGKRNTEAFF	TGTGCCAGCAGCTTAGGGACAGGAAAAAGGAACACTGAAGCTTTCTTT
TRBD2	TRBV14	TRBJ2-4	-	CASSPGTSENIQYF	TGTGCCAGCAGCCCCGGGACTAGCGAAAACATTCAGTACTTC
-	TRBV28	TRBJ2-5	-	CASRVSGGGETQYF	TGTGCCAGCAGGGTAAGCGGCGGAGGAGAGACCCAGTACTTC
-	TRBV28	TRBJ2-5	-	CASSGPTGAGEETQYF	TGTGCCAGCAGCGGGCCGACAGGGGCGGGAGAAGAGACCCAGTACTTC
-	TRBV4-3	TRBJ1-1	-	CASSQGLGNTEAFF	TGCGCCAGCAGCCAAGGCTTGGGAAACACTGAAGCTTTCTTT
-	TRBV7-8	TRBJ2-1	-	CASSLAPGYEQFF	TGTGCCAGCAGCTTAGCCCCAGGGTATGAGCAGTTCTTC
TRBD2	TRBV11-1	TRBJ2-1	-	CASSSSGIYNEQFF	TGTGCCAGCAGCTCTAGCGGAATATACAATGAGCAGTTCTTC
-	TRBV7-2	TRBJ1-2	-	CASSFTGNYGYTF	TGTGCCAGCAGCTTTACAGGGAACTATGGCTACACCTTC
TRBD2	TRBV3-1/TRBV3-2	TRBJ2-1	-	CASSRLPGLAGGGEQFF	TGTGCCAGCAGCAGACTTCCGGGACTAGCGGGAGGGGGTGAGCAGTTCTTC
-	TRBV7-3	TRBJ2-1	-	CASSPGNRDNEQFF	TGTGCCAGCAGCCCCGGTAACAGGGACAATGAGCAGTTCTTC
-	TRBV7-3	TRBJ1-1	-	CASSLYPRTEAFF	TGTGCCAGCAGCCTCTACCCGAGGACTGAAGCTTTCTTT
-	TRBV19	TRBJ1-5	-	CASAWGINQPQHF	TGTGCCAGTGCCTGGGGGATCAATCAGCCCCAGCATTTT
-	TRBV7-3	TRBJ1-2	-	CASSSTGLPDGYTF	TGTGCCAGCAGCTCGACGGGGCTTCCGGATGGCTACACCTTC
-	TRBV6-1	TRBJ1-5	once	CASSEMGPVGQPQHF	TGTGCCAGCAGTGAAATGGGGCCAGTGGGTCAGCCCCAGCATTTT
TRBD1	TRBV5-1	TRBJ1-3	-	CASSMDRGVGNTIYF	TGCGCCAGCAGCATGGACAGGGGGGTTGGAAACACCATATATTTT
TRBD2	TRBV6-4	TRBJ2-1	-	CASSSWRGRAYNEQFF	TGTGCCAGCAGTTCCTGGCGCGGGAGGGCCTACAATGAGCAGTTCTTC
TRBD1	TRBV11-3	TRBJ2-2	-	CASSLYGDSGELFF	TGTGCCAGCAGCTTATACGGGGACAGCGGGGAGCTGTTTTTT
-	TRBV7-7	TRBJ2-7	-	CASSFMKPPSYEQYF	TGTGCTAGCAGCTTCATGAAGCCCCCCTCCTACGAGCAGTACTTC
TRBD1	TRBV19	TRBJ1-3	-	CASKLDRGDGNTIYF	TGTGCCAGTAAATTGGACAGGGGAGACGGAAACACCATATATTTT
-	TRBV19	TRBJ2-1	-	CASSPTLNEQFF	TGTGCCAGTAGTCCGACGTTAAATGAGCAGTTCTTC
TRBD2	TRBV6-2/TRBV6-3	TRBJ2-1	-	CASSSASLAGGYNEQFF	TGTGCCAGCAGTTCCGCATCTCTAGCGGGGGGGTACAATGAGCAGTTCTTC
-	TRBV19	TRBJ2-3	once	CASSGPVGAGYF	TGTGCCAGTAGTGGTCCAGTGGGGGCGGGATATTTT
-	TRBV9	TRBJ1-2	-	CASSLTPNTGSNYGYTF	TGTGCCAGCAGCCTAACCCCTAATACAGGGTCCAACTATGGCTACACCTTC
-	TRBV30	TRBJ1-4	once	CAWSIGGDNEKLFF	TGTGCCTGGAGTATTGGTGGGGATAATGAAAAACTGTTTTTT
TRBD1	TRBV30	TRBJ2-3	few	CAWTSGTGAVDTQYF	TGTGCCTGGACCTCCGGGACAGGGGCGGTGGATACGCAGTATTTT
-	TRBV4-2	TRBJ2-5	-	CASSPPGPRGQETQYF	TGTGCCAGCAGCCCCCCAGGCCCGCGCGGCCAAGAGACCCAGTACTTC
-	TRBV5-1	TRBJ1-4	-	CASRQGGGGRNEKLFF	TGCGCCAGCAGACAAGGAGGCGGGGGGCGTAATGAAAAACTGTTTTTT
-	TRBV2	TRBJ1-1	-	CASSRGRTEAFF	TGTGCCAGCAGCCGGGGGCGTACTGAAGCTTTCTTT
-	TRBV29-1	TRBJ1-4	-	CSVEAPWGEKLFF	TGCAGCGTTGAAGCCCCTTGGGGTGAAAAACTGTTTTTT
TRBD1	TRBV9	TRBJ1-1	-	CASSARQGEAFF	TGTGCCAGCAGCGCGAGACAGGGCGAAGCTTTCTTT
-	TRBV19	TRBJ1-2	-	CASRGRDNYGYTF	TGTGCCAGTAGAGGCAGGGACAACTATGGCTACACCTTC